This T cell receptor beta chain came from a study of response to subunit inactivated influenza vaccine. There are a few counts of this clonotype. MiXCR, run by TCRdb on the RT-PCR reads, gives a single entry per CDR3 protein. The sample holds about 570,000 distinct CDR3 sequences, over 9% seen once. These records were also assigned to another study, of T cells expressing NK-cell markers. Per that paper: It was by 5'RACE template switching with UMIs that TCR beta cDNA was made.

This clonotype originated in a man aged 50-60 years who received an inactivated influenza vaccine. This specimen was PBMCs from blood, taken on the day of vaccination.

This CDR3 is CASSEWGASDTQYF. In DNA, the CDR3 is TGTGCCAGCAGTGAATGGGGGGCGTCAGATACGCAGTATTTT. The V gene is TRBV2, the J gene TRBJ2-3; D could derive from TRBD1 or TRBD2 (6 bases each). The CDR3 is made up of 14 amino acids. Trimming removed 2 bases from V and 4 bases from J, with 10 bases in between. Germline lookup yields CDR1 SNHLY and CDR2 FYNNEI.